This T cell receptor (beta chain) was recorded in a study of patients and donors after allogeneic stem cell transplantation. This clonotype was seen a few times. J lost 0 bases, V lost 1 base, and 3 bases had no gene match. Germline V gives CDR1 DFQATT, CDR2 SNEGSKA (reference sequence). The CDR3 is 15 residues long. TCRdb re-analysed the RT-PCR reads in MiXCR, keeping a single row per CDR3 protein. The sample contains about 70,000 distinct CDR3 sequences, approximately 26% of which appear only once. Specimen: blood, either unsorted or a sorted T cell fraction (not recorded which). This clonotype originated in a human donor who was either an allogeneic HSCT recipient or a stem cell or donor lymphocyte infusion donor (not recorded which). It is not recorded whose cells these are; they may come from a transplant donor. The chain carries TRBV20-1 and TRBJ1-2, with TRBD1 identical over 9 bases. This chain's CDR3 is CSARGRDRANYGYTF. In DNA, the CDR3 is TGCAGTGCTAGAGGACGGGACAGGGCTAACTATGGCTACACCTTC.